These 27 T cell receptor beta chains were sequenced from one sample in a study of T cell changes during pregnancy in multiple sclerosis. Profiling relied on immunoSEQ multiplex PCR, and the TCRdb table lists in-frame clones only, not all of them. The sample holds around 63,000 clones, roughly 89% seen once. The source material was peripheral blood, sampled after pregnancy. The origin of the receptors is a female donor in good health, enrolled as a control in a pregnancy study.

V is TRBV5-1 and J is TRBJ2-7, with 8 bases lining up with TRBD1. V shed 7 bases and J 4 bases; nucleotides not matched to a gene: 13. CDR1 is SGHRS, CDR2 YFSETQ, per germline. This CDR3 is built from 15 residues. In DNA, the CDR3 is TGCGCCAGCCGAATGCTCCAGGGGGCTTCGTACGAGCAGTACTTC. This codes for CASRMLQGASYEQYF.

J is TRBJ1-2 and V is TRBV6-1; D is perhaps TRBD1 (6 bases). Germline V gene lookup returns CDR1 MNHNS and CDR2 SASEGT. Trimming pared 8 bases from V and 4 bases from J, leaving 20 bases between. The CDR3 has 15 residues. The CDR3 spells CASLGDQLRGYGYTF. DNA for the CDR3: TGTGCCAGCCTCGGCGATCAACTCAGGGGCTATGGCTACACCTTC.

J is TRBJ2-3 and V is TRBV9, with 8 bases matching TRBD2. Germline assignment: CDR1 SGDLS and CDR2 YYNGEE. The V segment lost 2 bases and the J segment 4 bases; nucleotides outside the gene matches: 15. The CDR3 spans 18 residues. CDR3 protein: CASSVSTSEGSGADTQYF. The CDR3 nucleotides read TGTGCCAGCAGCGTTTCGACTAGCGAAGGTTCGGGTGCAGATACGCAGTATTTT.

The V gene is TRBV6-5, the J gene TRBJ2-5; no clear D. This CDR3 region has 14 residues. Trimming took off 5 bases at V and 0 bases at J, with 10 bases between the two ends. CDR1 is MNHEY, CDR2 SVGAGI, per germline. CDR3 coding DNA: TGTGCCAGCAGTCCCGCTATGTACCAAGAGACCCAGTACTTC. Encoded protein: CASSPAMYQETQYF.

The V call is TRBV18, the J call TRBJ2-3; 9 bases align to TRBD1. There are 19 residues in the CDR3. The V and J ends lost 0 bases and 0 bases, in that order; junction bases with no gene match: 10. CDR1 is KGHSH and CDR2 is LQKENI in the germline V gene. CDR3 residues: CASSPPRQGDSYSTDTQYF. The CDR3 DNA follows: TGTGCCAGCTCACCACCGAGACAGGGGGATTCTTATAGCACAGATACGCAGTATTTT.

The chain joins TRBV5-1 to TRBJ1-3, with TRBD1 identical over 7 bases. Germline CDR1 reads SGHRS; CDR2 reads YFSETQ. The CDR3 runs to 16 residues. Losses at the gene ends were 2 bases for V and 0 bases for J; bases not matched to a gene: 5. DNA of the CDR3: TGCGCCAGCAGCTTAGGGGACAGCCTCTCTGGAAACACCATATATTTT. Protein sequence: CASSLGDSLSGNTIYF.

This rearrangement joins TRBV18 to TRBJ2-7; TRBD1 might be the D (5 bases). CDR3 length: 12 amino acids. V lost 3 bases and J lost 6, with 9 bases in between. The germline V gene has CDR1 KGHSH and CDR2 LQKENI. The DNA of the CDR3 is TGTGCCAGCTCACCGGGGCAGTCCGAGCAGTACTTC. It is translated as CASSPGQSEQYF.

CDR3 sequence (DNA): TGTGCCAGCAGCCTTTCCTACGAGCAGTACTTC. This gives the protein CASSLSYEQYF. This chain joins TRBV7-2 and TRBJ2-7, with no clear D. Between the trimmed V and J ends, which lost 5 bases and 1 base, there was a span of 3 bases. Germline assignment: CDR1 SGHTA and CDR2 FQGNSA. This CDR3 is 11 amino acids long. Variable domain in full (rest from reference TRBV7-2 and TRBJ2-7): GAGVSQSPSNKVTEKGKDVELRCDPISGHTALYWYRQSLGQGLEFLIYFQGNSAPDKSGLPSDRFSAERTGGSVSTLTIQRTQQEDSAVYLCASSLSYEQYFGPGTRLTVT.

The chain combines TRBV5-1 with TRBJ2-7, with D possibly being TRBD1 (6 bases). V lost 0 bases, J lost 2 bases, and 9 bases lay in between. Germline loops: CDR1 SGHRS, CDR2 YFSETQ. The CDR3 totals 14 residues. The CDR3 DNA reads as TGCGCCAGCAGCTTGGTACAGGGACCCTACGAGCAGTACTTC. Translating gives CASSLVQGPYEQYF. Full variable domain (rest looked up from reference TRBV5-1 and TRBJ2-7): KAGVTQTPRYLIKTRGQQVTLSCSPISGHRSVSWYQQTPGQGLQFLFEYFSETQRNKGNFPGRFSGRQFSNSRSEMNVSTLELGDSALYLCASSLVQGPYEQYFGPGTRLTVT.

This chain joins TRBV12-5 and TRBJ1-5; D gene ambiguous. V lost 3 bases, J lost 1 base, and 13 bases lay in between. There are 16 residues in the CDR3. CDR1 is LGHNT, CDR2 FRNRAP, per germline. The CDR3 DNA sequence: TGTGCTAGTGGTTTACTCGGGGTTAGGAGCAATCAGCCCCAGCATTTT. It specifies CASGLLGVRSNQPQHF.

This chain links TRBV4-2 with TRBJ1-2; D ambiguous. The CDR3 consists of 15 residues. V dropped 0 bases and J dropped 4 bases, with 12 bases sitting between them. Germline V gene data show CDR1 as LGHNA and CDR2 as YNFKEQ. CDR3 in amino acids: CASSQDWAESYGYTF. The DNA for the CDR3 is TGTGCCAGCAGCCAAGATTGGGCCGAAAGCTATGGCTACACCTTC.

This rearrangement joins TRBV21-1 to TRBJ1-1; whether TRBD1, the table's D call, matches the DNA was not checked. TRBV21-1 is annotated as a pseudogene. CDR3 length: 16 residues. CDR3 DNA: TGTGCCAGCAGCAAAGCATATGAAGTCCAGGGATGGAGAGCTTTCTTT. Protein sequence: CASSKAYEVQGWRAFF.

The CDR3, as DNA: TGTGCCAGCTCACGCGGGACGGAATATGGCTACACCTTC. Protein: CASSRGTEYGYTF. The genes are TRBV18 and TRBJ1-2, with a weak D call TRBD1 (5 bases). Trimming pared 4 bases from V and 5 bases from J, leaving 11 bases between. There are 13 residues in the CDR3. Per germline, CDR1 KGHSH and CDR2 LQKENI.

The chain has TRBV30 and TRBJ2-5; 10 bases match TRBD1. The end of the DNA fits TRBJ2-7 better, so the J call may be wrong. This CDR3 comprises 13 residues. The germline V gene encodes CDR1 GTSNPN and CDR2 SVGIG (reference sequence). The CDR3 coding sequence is TGTGCCTGGGGGACAGGGGAGCCCTACGAGCAGTACTTC. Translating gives CAWGTGEPYEQYF.

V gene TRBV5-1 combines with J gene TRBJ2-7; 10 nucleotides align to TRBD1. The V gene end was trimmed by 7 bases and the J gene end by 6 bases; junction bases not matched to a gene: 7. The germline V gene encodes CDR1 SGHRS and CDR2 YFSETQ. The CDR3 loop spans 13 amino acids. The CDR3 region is CASGRQGASEQYF. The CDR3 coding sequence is TGCGCCAGCGGTCGACAGGGGGCGTCCGAGCAGTACTTC.

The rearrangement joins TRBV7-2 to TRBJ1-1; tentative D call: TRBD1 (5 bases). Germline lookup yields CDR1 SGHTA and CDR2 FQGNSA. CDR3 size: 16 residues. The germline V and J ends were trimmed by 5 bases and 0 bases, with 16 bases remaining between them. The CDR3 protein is CASSPQTETLNTEAFF. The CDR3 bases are TGTGCCAGCAGCCCGCAGACAGAAACTTTGAACACTGAAGCTTTCTTT.

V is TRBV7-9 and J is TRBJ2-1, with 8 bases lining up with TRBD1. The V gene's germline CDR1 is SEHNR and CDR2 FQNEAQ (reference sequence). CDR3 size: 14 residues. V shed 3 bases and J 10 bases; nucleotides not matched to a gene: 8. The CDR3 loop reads CASSFVGQGREQFF. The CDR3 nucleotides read TGTGCCAGCAGCTTCGTTGGACAGGGTAGGGAGCAGTTCTTC.

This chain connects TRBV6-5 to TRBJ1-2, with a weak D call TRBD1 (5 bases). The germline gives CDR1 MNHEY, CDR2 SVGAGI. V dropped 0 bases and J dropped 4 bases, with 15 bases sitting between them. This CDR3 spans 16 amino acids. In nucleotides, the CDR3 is TGTGCCAGCAGTTACTCGAGGAGGGGACGGGGCTATGGCTACACCTTC. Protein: CASSYSRRGRGYGYTF.

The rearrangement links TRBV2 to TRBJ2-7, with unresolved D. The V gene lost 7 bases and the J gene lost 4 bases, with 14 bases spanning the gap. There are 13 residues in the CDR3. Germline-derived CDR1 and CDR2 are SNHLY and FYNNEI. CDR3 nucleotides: TGTGCCAGCAACGCACAGAGATCTTACGAGCAGTACTTC. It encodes CASNAQRSYEQYF.

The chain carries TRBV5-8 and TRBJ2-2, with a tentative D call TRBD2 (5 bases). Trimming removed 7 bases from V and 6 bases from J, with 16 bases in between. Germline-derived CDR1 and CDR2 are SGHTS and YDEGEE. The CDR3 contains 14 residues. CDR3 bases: TGTGCCAGCCCGGACTGGGGAATGTCCGGGGAGCTGTTTTTT. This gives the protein CASPDWGMSGELFF.

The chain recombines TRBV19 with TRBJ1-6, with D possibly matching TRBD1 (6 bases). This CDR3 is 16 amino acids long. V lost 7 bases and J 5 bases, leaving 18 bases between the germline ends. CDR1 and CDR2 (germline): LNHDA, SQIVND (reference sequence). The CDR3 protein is CASTDLTGGDNSPLHF. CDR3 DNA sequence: TGTGCCAGTACCGATTTAACGGGGGGCGATAATTCACCCCTCCACTTT. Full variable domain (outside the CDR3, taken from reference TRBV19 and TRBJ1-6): DGGITQSPKYLFRKEGQNVTLSCEQNLNHDAMYWYRQDPGQGLRLIYYSQIVNDFQKGDIAEGYSVSREKKESFPLTVTSAQKNPTAFYLCASTDLTGGDNSPLHFGNGTRLTVT.

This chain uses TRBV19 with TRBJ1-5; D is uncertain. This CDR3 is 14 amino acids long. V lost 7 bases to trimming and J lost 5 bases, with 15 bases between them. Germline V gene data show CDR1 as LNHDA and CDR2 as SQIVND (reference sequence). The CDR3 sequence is CASTNAGVDQPQHF. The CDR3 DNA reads TGTGCCAGTACCAATGCGGGAGTCGATCAGCCCCAGCATTTT.

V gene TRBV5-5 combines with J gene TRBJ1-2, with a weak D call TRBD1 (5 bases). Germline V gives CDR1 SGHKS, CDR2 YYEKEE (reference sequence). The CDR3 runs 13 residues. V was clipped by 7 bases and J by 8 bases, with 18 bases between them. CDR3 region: CASDEPDRRGYTF. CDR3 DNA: TGTGCCAGCGATGAACCCGACAGACGGGGCTACACCTTC.

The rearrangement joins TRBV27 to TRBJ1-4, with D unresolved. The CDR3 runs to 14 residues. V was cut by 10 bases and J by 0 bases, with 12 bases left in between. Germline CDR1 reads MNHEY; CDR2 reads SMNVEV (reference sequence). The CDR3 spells CATAYSSTNEKLFF. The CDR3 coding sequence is TGTGCCACCGCTTACAGTTCAACTAATGAAAAACTGTTTTTT.

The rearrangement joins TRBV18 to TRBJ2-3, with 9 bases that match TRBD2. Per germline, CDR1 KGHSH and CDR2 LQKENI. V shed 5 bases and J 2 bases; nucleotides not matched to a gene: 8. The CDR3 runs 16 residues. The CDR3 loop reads CASSVSGGTFTDTQYF. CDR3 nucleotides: TGTGCCAGCTCAGTAAGCGGGGGGACCTTCACAGATACGCAGTATTTT.

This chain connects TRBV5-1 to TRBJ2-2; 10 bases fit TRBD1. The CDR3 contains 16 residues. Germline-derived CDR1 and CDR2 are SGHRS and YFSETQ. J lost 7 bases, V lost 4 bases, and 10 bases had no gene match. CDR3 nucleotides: TGCGCCAGCAGCATTACCGGGACAGGGGATGTCGGGGAGCTGTTTTTT. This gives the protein CASSITGTGDVGELFF.

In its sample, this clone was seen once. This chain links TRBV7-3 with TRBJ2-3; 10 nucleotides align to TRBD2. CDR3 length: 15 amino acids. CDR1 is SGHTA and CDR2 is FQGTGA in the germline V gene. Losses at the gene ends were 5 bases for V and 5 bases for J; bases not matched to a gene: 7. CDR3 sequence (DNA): TGTGCCAGCAGCACCAGCGGGGGGGGAGGAGATACGCAGTATTTT. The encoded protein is CASSTSGGGGDTQYF.